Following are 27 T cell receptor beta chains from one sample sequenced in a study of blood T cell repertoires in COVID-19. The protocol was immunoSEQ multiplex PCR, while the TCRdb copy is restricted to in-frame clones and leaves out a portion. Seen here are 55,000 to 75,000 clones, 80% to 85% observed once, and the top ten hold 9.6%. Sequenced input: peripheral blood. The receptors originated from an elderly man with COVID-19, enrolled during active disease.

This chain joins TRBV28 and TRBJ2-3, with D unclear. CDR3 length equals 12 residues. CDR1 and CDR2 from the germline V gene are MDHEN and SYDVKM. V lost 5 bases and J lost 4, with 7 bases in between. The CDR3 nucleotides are TGTGCCAGCAGTGTCCTATCAGATACGCAGTATTTT. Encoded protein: CASSVLSDTQYF.

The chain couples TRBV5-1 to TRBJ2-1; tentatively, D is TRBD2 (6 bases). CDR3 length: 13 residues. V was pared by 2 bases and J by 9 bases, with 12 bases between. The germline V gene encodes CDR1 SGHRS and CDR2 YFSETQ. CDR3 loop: CASSFDGTGEQFF. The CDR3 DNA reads TGCGCCAGCAGCTTTGATGGGACTGGTGAGCAGTTCTTC.

The CDR3 DNA sequence: TGTGCCAGCAGGAAACTAAGAGGGAACACTGAAGCTTTCTTT. Translation gives CASRKLRGNTEAFF. The chain has TRBV27 and TRBJ1-1; D is undetermined. With 6 bases removed from V and 1 base from J, the gap between germline ends came to 12 bases. Germline CDR1 MNHEY, CDR2 SMNVEV (reference sequence). The CDR3 runs 14 residues.

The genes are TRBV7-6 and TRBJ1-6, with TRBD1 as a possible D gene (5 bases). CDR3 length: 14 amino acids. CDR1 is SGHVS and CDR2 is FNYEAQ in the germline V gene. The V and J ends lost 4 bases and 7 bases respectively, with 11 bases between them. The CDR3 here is CASSSDQGNSPLHF. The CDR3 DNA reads TGTGCCAGCAGCTCAGATCAGGGAAATTCACCCCTCCACTTT. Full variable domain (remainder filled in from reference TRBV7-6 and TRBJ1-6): GAGVSQSPRYKVTKRGQDVALRCDPISGHVSLYWYRQALGQGPEFLTYFNYEAQQDKSGLPNDRFSAERPEGSISTLTIQRTEQRDSAMYRCASSSDQGNSPLHFGNGTRLTVT.

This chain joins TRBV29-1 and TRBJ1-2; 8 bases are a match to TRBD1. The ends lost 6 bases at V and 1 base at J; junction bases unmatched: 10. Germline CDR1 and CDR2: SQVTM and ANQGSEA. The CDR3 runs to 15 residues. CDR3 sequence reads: CSVPRTGSRNYGYTF. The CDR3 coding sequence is TGCAGCGTCCCTAGGACAGGGTCGCGTAACTATGGCTACACCTTC.

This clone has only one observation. The chain's CDR3 is CASSWAENYEQYV. CDR3 bases: TGTGCCAGCAGTTGGGCCGAAAACTACGAGCAGTACGTC. The genes are TRBV6-2 or TRBV6-3 and TRBJ2-7; D unresolved. Germline-derived CDR1 and CDR2 are MNHEY and SVGEGT. V shed 4 bases and J shed 3 bases, with 10 bases lying between them. The CDR3 covers 13 residues.

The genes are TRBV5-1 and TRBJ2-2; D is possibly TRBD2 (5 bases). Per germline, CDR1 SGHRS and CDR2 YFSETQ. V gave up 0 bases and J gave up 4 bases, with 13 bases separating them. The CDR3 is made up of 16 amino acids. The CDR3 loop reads CASSLGLLGSTGELFF. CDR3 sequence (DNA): TGCGCCAGCAGCTTGGGTCTTTTGGGGAGCACCGGGGAGCTGTTTTTT.

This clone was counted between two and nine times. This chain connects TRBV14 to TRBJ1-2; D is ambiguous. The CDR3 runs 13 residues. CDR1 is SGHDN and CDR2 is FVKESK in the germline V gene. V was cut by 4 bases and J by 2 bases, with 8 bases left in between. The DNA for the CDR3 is TGTGCCAGCAGCCGGGAGATAAACTATGGCTACACCTTC. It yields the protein CASSREINYGYTF.

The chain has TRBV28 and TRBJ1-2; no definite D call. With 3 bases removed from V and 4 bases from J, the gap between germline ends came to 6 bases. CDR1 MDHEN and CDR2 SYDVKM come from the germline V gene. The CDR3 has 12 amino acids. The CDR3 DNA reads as TGTGCCAGCAGTTTTAACGGCTATGGCTACACCTTC. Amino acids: CASSFNGYGYTF.

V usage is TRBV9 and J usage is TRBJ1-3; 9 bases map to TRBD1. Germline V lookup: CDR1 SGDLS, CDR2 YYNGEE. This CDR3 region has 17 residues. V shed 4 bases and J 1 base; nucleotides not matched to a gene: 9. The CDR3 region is CASSPGGTGRSGNTIYF. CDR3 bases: TGTGCCAGCAGCCCAGGGGGGACAGGGAGGTCTGGAAACACCATATATTTT.

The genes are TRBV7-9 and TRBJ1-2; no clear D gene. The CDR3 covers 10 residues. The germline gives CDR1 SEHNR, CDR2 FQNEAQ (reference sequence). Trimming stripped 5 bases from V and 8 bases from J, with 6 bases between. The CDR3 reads CASSPRGYTF. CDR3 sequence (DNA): TGTGCCAGCAGCCCTAGGGGCTACACCTTC.

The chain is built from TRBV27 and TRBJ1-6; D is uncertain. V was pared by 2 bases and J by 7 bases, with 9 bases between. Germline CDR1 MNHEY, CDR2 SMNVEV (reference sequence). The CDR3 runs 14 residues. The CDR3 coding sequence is TGTGCCAGCAGTTTAATGAGAGAGAATTCACCCCTCCACTTT. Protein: CASSLMRENSPLHF.

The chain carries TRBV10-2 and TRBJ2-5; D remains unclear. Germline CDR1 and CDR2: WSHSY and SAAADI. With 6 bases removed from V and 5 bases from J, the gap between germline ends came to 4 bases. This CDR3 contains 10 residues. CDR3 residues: CASSRETQYF. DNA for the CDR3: TGCGCCAGCAGCCGGGAGACCCAGTACTTC.

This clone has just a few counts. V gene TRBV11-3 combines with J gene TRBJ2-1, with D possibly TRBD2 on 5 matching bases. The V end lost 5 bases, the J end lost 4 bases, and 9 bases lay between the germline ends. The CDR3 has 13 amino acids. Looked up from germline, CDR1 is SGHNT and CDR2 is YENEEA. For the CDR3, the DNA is TGTGCCAGCAGCCCCCGGGATTACAATGAGCAGTTCTTC. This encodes CASSPRDYNEQFF.

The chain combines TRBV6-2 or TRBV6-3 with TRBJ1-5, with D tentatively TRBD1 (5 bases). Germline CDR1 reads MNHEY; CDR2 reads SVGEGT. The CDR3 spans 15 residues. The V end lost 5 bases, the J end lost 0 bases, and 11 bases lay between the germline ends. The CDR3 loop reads CASSGGKYSNQPQHF. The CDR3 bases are TGTGCCAGCAGTGGGGGGAAGTATAGCAATCAGCCCCAGCATTTT.

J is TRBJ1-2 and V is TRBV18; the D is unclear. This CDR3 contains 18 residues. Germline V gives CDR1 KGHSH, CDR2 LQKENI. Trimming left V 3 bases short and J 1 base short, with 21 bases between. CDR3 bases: TGTGCCAGCTCACCTTCGGCCGGAGAGTATAACGTTAACTATGGCTACACCTTC. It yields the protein CASSPSAGEYNVNYGYTF.

The DNA of the CDR3 is TGCGCCAGCAGCAAAGGACAGGGCAAAAACATTCAGTACTTC. Its protein is CASSKGQGKNIQYF. The chain couples TRBV23-1 to TRBJ2-4; 8 bases map to TRBD1. TRBV23-1 is identified as an open reading frame with a role that is uncertain. CDR3 size: 14 residues. Trimming cost V 6 bases and J 3 bases; bases outside gene matches: 4.

CDR3 in DNA: TGTGCCAGCAGTTACTCTTTACAGGGAAAGAGCTCCTATAATTCACCCCTCCACTTT. It translates to CASSYSLQGKSSYNSPLHF. The chain uses TRBV6-2 or TRBV6-3 and TRBJ1-6; the D gene is possibly TRBD1 (6 bases). Germline CDR1 and CDR2: MNHEY and SVGEGT. The V gene lost 0 bases and the J gene lost 0 bases, with 15 bases spanning the gap. There are 19 residues in the CDR3.

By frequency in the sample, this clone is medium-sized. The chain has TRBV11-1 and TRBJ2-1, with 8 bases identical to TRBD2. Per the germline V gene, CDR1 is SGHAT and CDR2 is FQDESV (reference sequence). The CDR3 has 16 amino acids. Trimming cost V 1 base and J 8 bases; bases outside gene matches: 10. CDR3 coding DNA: TGTGCCAGCAGCTTAGGGTCCGGGGGGGCCATCTATGAGCAGTTCTTC. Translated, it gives CASSLGSGGAIYEQFF.

The CDR3 is CATSDRHSRQGRYEQYF. Here the CDR3 DNA reads TGTGCCACCAGTGATCGCCACTCCCGACAGGGGAGGTACGAGCAGTACTTC. The chain couples TRBV24-1 to TRBJ2-7; 8 bases match TRBD1. The CDR3 totals 17 residues. Germline trimming cut 3 bases from V and 4 bases from J; bases unmatched to any gene: 13. Per germline, CDR1 KGHDR and CDR2 SFDVKD.

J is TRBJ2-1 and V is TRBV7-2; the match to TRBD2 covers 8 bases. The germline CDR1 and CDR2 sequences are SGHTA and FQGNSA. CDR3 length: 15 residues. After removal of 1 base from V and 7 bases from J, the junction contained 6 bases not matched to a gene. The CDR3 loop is CASSLDWLAGNEQFF. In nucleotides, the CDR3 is TGTGCCAGCAGCTTAGATTGGCTAGCGGGTAATGAGCAGTTCTTC.

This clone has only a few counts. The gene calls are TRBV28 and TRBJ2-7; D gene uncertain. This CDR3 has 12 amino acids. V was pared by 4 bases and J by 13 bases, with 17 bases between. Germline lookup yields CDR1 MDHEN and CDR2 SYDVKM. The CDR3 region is CASSSTVRLTYF. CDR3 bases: TGTGCCAGCAGTTCAACGGTTAGGCTGACTTACTTC.

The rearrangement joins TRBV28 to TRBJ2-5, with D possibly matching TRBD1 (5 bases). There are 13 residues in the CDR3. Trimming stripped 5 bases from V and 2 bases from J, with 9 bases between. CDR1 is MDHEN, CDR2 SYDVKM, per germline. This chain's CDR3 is CASSDQGQETQYF. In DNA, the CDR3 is TGTGCCAGCAGTGATCAGGGTCAAGAGACCCAGTACTTC.

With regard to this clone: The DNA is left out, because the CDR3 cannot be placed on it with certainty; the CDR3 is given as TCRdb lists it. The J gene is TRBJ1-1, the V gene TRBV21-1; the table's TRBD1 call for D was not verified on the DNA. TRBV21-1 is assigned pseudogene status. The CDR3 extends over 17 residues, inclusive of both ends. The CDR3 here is CASIVGKGAEVNTEAFF.

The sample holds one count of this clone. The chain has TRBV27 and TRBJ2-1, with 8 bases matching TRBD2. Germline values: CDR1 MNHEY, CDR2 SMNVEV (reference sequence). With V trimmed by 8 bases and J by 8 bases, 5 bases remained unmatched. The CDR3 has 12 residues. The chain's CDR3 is CASSLTSDEQFF. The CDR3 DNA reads TGTGCCAGCTCCCTGACTAGCGATGAGCAGTTCTTC.

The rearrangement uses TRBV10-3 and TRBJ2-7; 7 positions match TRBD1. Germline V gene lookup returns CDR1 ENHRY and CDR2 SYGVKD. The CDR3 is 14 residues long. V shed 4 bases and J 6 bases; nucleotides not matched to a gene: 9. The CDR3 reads CAISVEQGVGEQYF. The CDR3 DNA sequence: TGTGCCATCAGTGTCGAGCAGGGGGTCGGCGAGCAGTACTTC.

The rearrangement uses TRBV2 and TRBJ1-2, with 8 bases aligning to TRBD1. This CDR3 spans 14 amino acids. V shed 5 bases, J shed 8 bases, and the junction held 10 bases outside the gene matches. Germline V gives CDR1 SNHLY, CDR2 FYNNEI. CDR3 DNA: TGTGCCAGCAGTCTGGGACAGGACGTTCTGGGCTACACCTTC. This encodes CASSLGQDVLGYTF.